This entry features one TCR beta chain sequence. Its antigen is still unknown. This entry belongs to a study of cytomegalovirus exposure and HLA in healthy donors. Study summary: Among the approximately 380 donors who were genotyped, 70% to 90% fell in the genetic ancestry cluster that is associated with self-reported Caucasian donors.

Study outcomes and limitations: When analyzed later, a missense DCLRE1C variant was found to be linked to TCR beta V- and J-gene trimming. In a later analysis, across HLA loci, associated TCR counts were highest for DRB1, lowest for HLA-C. In vitro work confirmed that a few CMV-associated chains recognize CMV antigens.

The study ran its PCR with 60 Vbeta and 13 Jbeta primers. The repertoire was sequenced with immunoSEQ multiplex PCR; TCRdb's copy has only in-frame clones and lacks some. Of approximately 150,000 clones listed, around 68% are singletons. Trimming took off 2 bases at V and 4 bases at J, with 19 bases between the two ends. The germline V gene has CDR1 SGHRS and CDR2 YFSETQ. The CDR3 is 17 residues long. The chain couples TRBV5-1 to TRBJ2-1, with TRBD1 as a possible D gene (5 bases). This receptor was taken from a man aged 50-59 years in good health and CMV-seronegative. Sequencing input: PBMCs. The CDR3 DNA reads TGCGCCAGCAGCTTTAGTGTCCGGCAGGGCGGATACAATGAGCAGTTCTTC. It specifies CASSFSVRQGGYNEQFF. The entire variable domain, with the rest obtained from reference TRBV5-1 and TRBJ2-1, is as follows: KAGVTQTPRYLIKTRGQQVTLSCSPISGHRSVSWYQQTPGQGLQFLFEYFSETQRNKGNFPGRFSGRQFSNSRSEMNVSTLELGDSALYLCASSFSVRQGGYNEQFFGPGTRLTVL.